A single sample gave rise to the 23 T cell receptor beta chains below, sequenced in a study of shared clonotypes between healthy human individuals. Repertoires were generated with immunoSEQ multiplex PCR, while TCRdb's copy carries only in-frame clones and drops some. The sample has around 2.5 million clones, approximately 94% seen once. Sequencing input: naive CD4+ T cells from PBMCs. The subset is: CD45RA+ positively selected. The receptors shown here come from a man younger than 35 in good health. Some clones in this sample may be carry-over from other donors' samples.

This rearrangement joins TRBV30 to TRBJ2-3, with D possibly matching TRBD1 (5 bases). Germline V gene data show CDR1 as GTSNPN and CDR2 as SVGIG (reference sequence). The V gene lost 3 bases and the J gene lost 2 bases, with 12 bases spanning the gap. The CDR3 runs to 14 residues. The CDR3 DNA follows: TGTGCCTGGAGGATCAGACAGTCCACAGATACGCAGTATTTT. Translation: CAWRIRQSTDTQYF.

The chain couples TRBV25-1 to TRBJ2-7; 8 bases are shared with TRBD2. The CDR3 has 18 amino acids. Germline values: CDR1 MGHDK, CDR2 SYGVNS. V lost 2 bases and J lost 2; bases outside the gene matches: 14. DNA of the CDR3: TGTGCCAGCAGTGAAGGGGGAATAGCGGGATTCGAGACCTACGAGCAGTACTTC. Translation gives CASSEGGIAGFETYEQYF.

As for this clone: The sample holds other DNA sequences that translate to the same CDR3. This chain's CDR3 is CASSLVQGGTEAFF. The CDR3 region has the DNA TGTGCCAGCAGCTTAGTTCAGGGGGGCACTGAAGCTTTCTTT. V and J are TRBV7-2 and TRBJ1-1; TRBD1 aligns across 7 bases. Germline V gene sequence: CDR1 SGHTA, CDR2 FQGNSA. The CDR3 sequence is 14 residues long. V gave up 1 base and J gave up 4 bases; unmatched junction bases: 3.

This clone was found once. The CDR3, as DNA: TGTGCCTGGAGCGACGCTGGACTAAGCTCCTATAATTCACCCCTCCACTTT. Its protein is CAWSDAGLSSYNSPLHF. The rearrangement links TRBV30 to TRBJ1-6; D unresolved. Germline assignment: CDR1 GTSNPN and CDR2 SVGIG (reference sequence). V was clipped by 3 bases and J by 0 bases, with 15 bases between them. This CDR3 is 17 amino acids long.

The chain uses TRBV7-6 and TRBJ1-4; D possibly corresponds to TRBD1 (6 bases). The CDR3 has 14 amino acids. CDR1 and CDR2 (germline): SGHVS, FNYEAQ. Deletions cut 5 bases from V and 8 bases from J, with 15 bases between. CDR3 in DNA: TGTGCCAGCAGCCCAACAGGGACACCCGAAAAACTGTTTTTT. Its protein is CASSPTGTPEKLFF.

J is TRBJ2-2 and V is TRBV7-3; D not certain. The CDR3 has 12 amino acids. Deletions cut 5 bases from V and 4 bases from J, with 5 bases between. Germline assignment: CDR1 SGHTA and CDR2 FQGTGA. The CDR3 DNA is TGTGCCAGCAGCGGTGCCACCGGGGAGCTGTTTTTT. It encodes CASSGATGELFF.

This clone was picked up one time. The sample carries other DNA sequences with the same CDR3. This chain joins TRBV6-5 and TRBJ2-1; D ambiguous. This CDR3 has 11 residues. Trimming took 0 bases from V and 9 from J, leaving 3 bases between them. The germline gives CDR1 MNHEY, CDR2 SVGAGI. In DNA, the CDR3 is TGTGCCAGCAGTTACTCGCGTGAGCAGTTCTTC. It is translated as CASSYSREQFF.

The chain combines TRBV5-1 with TRBJ1-4; D remains unclear. Trimming left V 5 bases short and J 3 bases short, with 8 bases between. Germline V gene data show CDR1 as SGHRS and CDR2 as YFSETQ. The CDR3 has 13 amino acids. The CDR3, as DNA: TGCGCCAGCAGTATGGCCCCTAATGAAAAACTGTTTTTT. It is translated as CASSMAPNEKLFF.

V and J are TRBV29-1 and TRBJ2-3, with D perhaps matching TRBD1 (6 bases). Trimming took 3 bases from V and 6 from J, leaving 16 bases between them. The length of the CDR3 is 14 residues. CDR1 and CDR2 from the germline V gene are SQVTM and ANQGSEA. The CDR3 reads CSVDRSYRADTQYF. For the CDR3, the DNA is TGCAGCGTTGACCGGTCCTACAGGGCGGATACGCAGTATTTT.

The chain carries TRBV6-1 and TRBJ2-7; D unresolved. Germline values: CDR1 MNHNS, CDR2 SASEGT. V shed 7 bases and J shed 0 bases, with 13 bases lying between them. This CDR3 region has 14 residues. CDR3 DNA sequence: TGTGCCAGCATCAGGATCCCGGGCTCCTACGAGCAGTACTTC. Translation gives CASIRIPGSYEQYF.

As to this clone: The sample contains more than one DNA sequence encoding this CDR3. V gene TRBV9 combines with J gene TRBJ2-5, with TRBD2 matching 9 bases. Germline-derived CDR1 and CDR2 are SGDLS and YYNGEE. The CDR3 covers 13 residues. V lost 3 bases and J lost 4; bases outside the gene matches: 1. For the CDR3, the DNA is TGTGCCAGCAGCGCGACTAGCGGAGAGACCCAGTACTTC. Its translation: CASSATSGETQYF.

To note about this clone: Other DNA sequences of this sample code for an identical CDR3. V is TRBV5-1 and J is TRBJ2-2; possibly TRBD2 for D (6 bases). Trimming left V 0 bases short and J 8 bases short, with 11 bases between. The CDR3 runs to 14 residues. Germline-derived CDR1 and CDR2 are SGHRS and YFSETQ. The CDR3 bases are TGCGCCAGCAGCTTGGTTGGCGGGACTGGGGAGCTGTTTTTT. Residues: CASSLVGGTGELFF.

The V call is TRBV19, the J call TRBJ1-2; D is perhaps TRBD1 (5 bases). CDR1 is LNHDA, CDR2 SQIVND, per germline (reference sequence). The CDR3 is 15 amino acids. Deletions cut 7 bases from V and 9 bases from J, with 24 bases between. Here the CDR3 DNA reads TGTGCCAGTACGGTACGGGGGTCTCCTGGTGTGAGCTACACCTTC. It codes for CASTVRGSPGVSYTF.

The chain recombines TRBV6-1 with TRBJ1-1; no clear D. The germline V and J ends were trimmed by 7 bases and 8 bases, with 11 bases remaining between them. Germline loops: CDR1 MNHNS, CDR2 SASEGT. This CDR3 contains 11 residues. The CDR3 DNA reads TGTGCCAGCAAGGCGACTGCCGAAGCTTTCTTT. Its protein is CASKATAEAFF.

V gene TRBV7-9 combines with J gene TRBJ2-5; possibly TRBD2 for D (6 bases). Germline values: CDR1 SEHNR, CDR2 FQNEAQ (reference sequence). There are 13 residues in the CDR3. The V end lost 5 bases, the J end lost 8 bases, and 15 bases lay between the germline ends. This CDR3 reads CASSPGTGSTQYF. For the CDR3, the DNA is TGTGCCAGCAGCCCCGGGACTGGGAGCACCCAGTACTTC.

The chain uses TRBV5-1 and TRBJ2-3; the D is unclear. Germline CDR1 SGHRS, CDR2 YFSETQ. This CDR3 contains 16 residues. Trimming removed 0 bases at V and 3 bases at J, with 14 bases between. The CDR3 DNA reads as TGCGCCAGCAGCTTGGGGGCCACGGGTAAGACAGATACGCAGTATTTT. Its translation: CASSLGATGKTDTQYF.

Regarding this clone: Other DNA sequences from this sample encode an identical CDR3 as well. The J gene is TRBJ2-2, the V gene TRBV6-1; D perhaps matches TRBD1 (5 bases). This CDR3 contains 13 residues. Germline CDR1 and CDR2: MNHNS and SASEGT. V was pared by 5 bases and J by 5 bases, with 9 bases between. The CDR3 coding sequence is TGTGCCAGCAGTCCAAGGGGTACCGGGGAGCTGTTTTTT. It yields the protein CASSPRGTGELFF.

This clone was counted only a few times. This chain links TRBV9 with TRBJ2-1; D may match TRBD1 or TRBD2 (6 bases each). Germline values: CDR1 SGDLS, CDR2 YYNGEE. V lost 3 bases and J lost 9, with 19 bases in between. The CDR3 runs to 15 residues. DNA for the CDR3: TGTGCCAGCAGCGAGCCGGGACACAGGAGGGGTGAGCAGTTCTTC. Translating gives CASSEPGHRRGEQFF.

This chain connects TRBV30 to TRBJ1-6; maybe TRBD1 (5 bases). The CDR3 is 13 amino acids. Germline V gives CDR1 GTSNPN, CDR2 SVGIG (reference sequence). The V end lost 4 bases, the J end lost 8 bases, and 12 bases lay between the germline ends. The CDR3 region has the DNA TGTGCCTGGATGTCCAGGGCTGATTCACCCCTCCACTTT. It codes for CAWMSRADSPLHF.

This chain links TRBV19 with TRBJ1-2; D call uncertain. This CDR3 is built from 14 residues. Trimming took 4 bases from V and 2 from J, leaving 11 bases between them. The germline V gene encodes CDR1 LNHDA and CDR2 SQIVND (reference sequence). The CDR3 DNA follows: TGTGCCAGTAGTACCGCGGATGGGAACTATGGCTACACCTTC. Amino acids: CASSTADGNYGYTF.

This chain uses TRBV27 with TRBJ2-7; 10 nucleotides match TRBD2. V shed 3 bases, J shed 7 bases, and the junction held 12 bases outside the gene matches. Looked up from germline, CDR1 is MNHEY and CDR2 is SMNVEV (reference sequence). This CDR3 is 16 amino acids long. The CDR3 sequence: CASSFLEAGGPREQYF. The CDR3 bases are TGTGCCAGCAGTTTTCTAGAAGCGGGAGGGCCGCGAGAGCAGTACTTC.

CDR3 sequence reads: CASSLRSGPDETQYF. Written as DNA, the CDR3 is TGTGCCAGCAGCTTAAGGTCAGGGCCCGACGAGACCCAGTACTTC. The V and J genes are TRBV7-3 and TRBJ2-5; possibly TRBD1 for D (5 bases). The germline V and J ends were trimmed by 1 base and 5 bases, with 14 bases remaining between them. The CDR3 length is 15 residues. CDR1 and CDR2 from the germline V gene are SGHTA and FQGTGA.

This chain links TRBV2 with TRBJ2-3; TRBD2 might be the D (5 bases). The CDR3 is 10 residues long. Trimming cost V 7 bases and J 7 bases, with 6 bases left between them. Germline CDR1 reads SNHLY; CDR2 reads FYNNEI. CDR3 in amino acids: CASKRYTQYF. CDR3 sequence (DNA): TGTGCCAGCAAGCGGTATACGCAGTATTTT.